This TCR beta chain was identified in a study of blood T cells in healthy people across ages. Trimming left V 6 bases short and J 1 base short, with 23 bases between. CDR3 length: 18 amino acids. Germline values: CDR1 MDHEN, CDR2 SYDVKM. In this sample, this clonotype turned up a few times. Its antigen remains unidentified. A minimum of 6 micrograms of total RNA was extracted per sample. General study findings and limits: Shifts in expanded clonotypes may have been confounded by donor CMV status, which was unknown.

Combining a sample-barcoded 5' primer with a J-beta primer mix, a second PCR ran for roughly 6 to 12 cycles. TCRdb recomputed calls from the 5' RACE reads with MiXCR, one row per CDR3 protein. The repertoire consists of hundreds of thousands of distinct CDR3 sequences, with around a fifth occurring once and the leading ten covering about 22%. The chain recombines TRBV28 with TRBJ2-3; a weak D match, TRBD2 (5 bases). This receptor was obtained from a man between 65 and 85 years old in good health. The sample comprised blood. The CDR3 DNA sequence: TGTGCCAGCAGGGGTTACGGGGAGACTACGTATGGCACAGATACGCAGTATTTT. Its protein is CASRGYGETTYGTDTQYF. Variable domain in full (rest from reference TRBV28 and TRBJ2-3): DVKVTQSSRYLVKRTGEKVFLECVQDMDHENMFWYRQDPGLGLRLIYFSYDVKMKEKGDIPEGYSVSREKKERFSLILESASTNQTSMYLCASRGYGETTYGTDTQYFGPGTRLTVL.